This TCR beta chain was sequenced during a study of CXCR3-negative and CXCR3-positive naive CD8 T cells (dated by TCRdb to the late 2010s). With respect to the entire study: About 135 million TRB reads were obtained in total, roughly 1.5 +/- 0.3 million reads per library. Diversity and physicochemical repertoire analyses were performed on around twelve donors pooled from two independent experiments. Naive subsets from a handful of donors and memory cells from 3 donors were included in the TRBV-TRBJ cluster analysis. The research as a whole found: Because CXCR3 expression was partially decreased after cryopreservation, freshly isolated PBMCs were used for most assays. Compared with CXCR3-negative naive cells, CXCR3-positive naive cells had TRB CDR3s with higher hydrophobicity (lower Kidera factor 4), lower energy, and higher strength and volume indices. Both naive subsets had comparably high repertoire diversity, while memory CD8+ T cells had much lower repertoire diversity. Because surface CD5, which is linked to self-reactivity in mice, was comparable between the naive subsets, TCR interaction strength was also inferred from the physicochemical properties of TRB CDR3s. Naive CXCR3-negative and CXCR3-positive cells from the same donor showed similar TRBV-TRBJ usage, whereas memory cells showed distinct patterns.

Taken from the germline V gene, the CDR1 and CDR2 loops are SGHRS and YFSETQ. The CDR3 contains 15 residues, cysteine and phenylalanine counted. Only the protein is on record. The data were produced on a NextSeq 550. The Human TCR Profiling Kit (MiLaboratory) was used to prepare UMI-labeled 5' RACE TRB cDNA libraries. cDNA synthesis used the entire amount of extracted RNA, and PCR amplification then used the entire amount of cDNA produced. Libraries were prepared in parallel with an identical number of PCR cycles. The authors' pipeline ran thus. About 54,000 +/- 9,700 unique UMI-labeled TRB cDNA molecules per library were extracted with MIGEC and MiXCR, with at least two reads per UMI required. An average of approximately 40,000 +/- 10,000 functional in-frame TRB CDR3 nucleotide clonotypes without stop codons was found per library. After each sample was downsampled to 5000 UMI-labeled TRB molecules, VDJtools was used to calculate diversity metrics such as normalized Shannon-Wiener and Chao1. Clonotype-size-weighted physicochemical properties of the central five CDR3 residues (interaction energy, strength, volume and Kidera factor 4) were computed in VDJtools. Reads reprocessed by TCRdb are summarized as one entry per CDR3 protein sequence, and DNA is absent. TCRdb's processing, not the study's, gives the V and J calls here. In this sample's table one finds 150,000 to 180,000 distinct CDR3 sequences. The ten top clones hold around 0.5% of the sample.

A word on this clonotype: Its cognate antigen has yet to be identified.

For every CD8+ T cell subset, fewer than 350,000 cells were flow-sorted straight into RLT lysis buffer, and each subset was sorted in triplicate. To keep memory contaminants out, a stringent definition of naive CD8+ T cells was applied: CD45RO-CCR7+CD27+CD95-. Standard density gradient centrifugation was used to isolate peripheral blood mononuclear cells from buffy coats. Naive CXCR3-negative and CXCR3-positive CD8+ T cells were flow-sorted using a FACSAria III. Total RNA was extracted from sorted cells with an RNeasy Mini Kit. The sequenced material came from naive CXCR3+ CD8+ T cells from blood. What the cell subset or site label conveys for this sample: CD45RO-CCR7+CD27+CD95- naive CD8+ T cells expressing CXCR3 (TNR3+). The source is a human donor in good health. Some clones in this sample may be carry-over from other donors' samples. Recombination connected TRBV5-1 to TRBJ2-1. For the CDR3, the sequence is CASSSAQQTGDEQFF.